This T cell receptor beta chain stems from a study of blood T cell repertoires in COVID-19. Study details: Sites across the United States, Italy and Spain contributed samples from acute and convalescent COVID-19. Nucleic acid was either cDNA or gDNA, and it came from T cells, B-cell-depleted T cells, or PBMCs.

Authors' analysis steps: Nucleated cell counts were estimated from reference gene primer amplification. Using immunoSEQ multiplex PCR, the repertoire was profiled, and TCRdb retains in-frame clones only, with some absent. The DNA was the basis for D and trimming; V, J and clone size are from that table. The sample carries 25,000 to 30,000 clones, 70% to 90% recorded once. The V gene lost 2 bases and the J gene lost 3 bases, with 7 bases spanning the gap. The germline CDR1 and CDR2 sequences are LNHDA and SQIVND (reference sequence). The CDR3 covers 13 residues. This clonotype originated in a man aged 70 or older with active COVID-19. The sequenced material came from peripheral blood. The V call is TRBV19, the J call TRBJ1-1; tentative D call: TRBD1 (6 bases). The CDR3 is CASSINRDTEAFF. DNA for the CDR3: TGTGCCAGTAGTATAAACAGGGACACTGAAGCTTTCTTT. Variable domain in full (rest from reference TRBV19 and TRBJ1-1): DGGITQSPKYLFRKEGQNVTLSCEQNLNHDAMYWYRQDPGQGLRLIYYSQIVNDFQKGDIAEGYSVSREKKESFPLTVTSAQKNPTAFYLCASSINRDTEAFFGQGTRLTVV.